These 7 T cell receptor beta chains originate from one sample sequenced in a study of CD8+CD57+ T cells in acquired aplastic anemia. Patients sequenced had flow cytometry evidence of CD8+CD57+ cell expansion. The template used for profiling TCR beta VDJ and CDR3 was genomic DNA. TCRdb reprocessed the reads via MiXCR and lists one record per CDR3 protein. Among more than 250,000 distinct CDR3 sequences listed, approximately 82% were seen once. Specimen: sorted CD4+, CD8+, or CD8+CD57+ T cells (not recorded which) from PBMCs. The receptors were sampled from a human donor with aplastic anemia.

The rearrangement uses TRBV9 and TRBJ1-6; D not resolved. V lost 4 bases and J 16 bases, leaving 24 bases between the germline ends. The CDR3 sequence is 15 residues long. Looked up from germline, CDR1 is SGDLS and CDR2 is YYNGEE. Here the CDR3 reads CASSFWTSGSYELHF. The CDR3 bases are TGTGCCAGCAGCTTCTGGACTAGCGGGAGTTATGAGCTCCACTTT.

In the case of this clonotype: One junction end does not reproduce the germline sequence, and a read error may be involved. This chain connects TRBV9 to TRBJ2-1; D not certain. The CDR3 runs to 15 residues. Per the germline V gene, CDR1 is SGDLS and CDR2 is YYNGEE. The DNA for the CDR3 is TGCGCCAGCAGCGTAGGGTCAGATACGCAGAATGTTGAGTTCTTC. Protein product: CASSVGSDTQNVEFF. Full variable domain (rest looked up from reference TRBV9 and TRBJ2-1): DSGVTQTPKHLITATGQRVTLRCSPRSGDLSVYWYQQSLDQGLQFLIQYYNGEERAKGNILERFSAQQFPDLHSELNLSSLELGDSALYFCASSVGSDTQNVEFFGPGTRLTVL.

To note about this clonotype: The germline gene is not matched at one end of the junction; a read error may be the cause. This rearrangement joins TRBV2 to TRBJ2-4; either TRBD1 or TRBD2 may fit D (5 bases each). The germline V gene encodes CDR1 SNHLY and CDR2 FYNNEI. This CDR3 is 12 amino acids long. CDR3 nucleotides: TGTGCCAGCGGGGACGCGGGCACCATTCCGCAGTTC. It translates to CASGDAGTIPQF.

J is TRBJ2-7 and V is TRBV7-8; no clear D. Germline values: CDR1 SGHVS, CDR2 FQNEAQ. Trimming took off 2 bases at V and 4 bases at J, with 24 bases between the two ends. CDR3 size: 18 residues. The CDR3, as DNA: TGTGCCAGCAGCTTACCTGGAGATGCCGATACCCTTTATTACGAGCAGTACGTC. Translating gives CASSLPGDADTLYYEQYV.

This clonotype was seen only a few times. The chain is built from TRBV24-1 and TRBJ1-1, with TRBD1 identical over 8 bases. Germline-derived CDR1 and CDR2 are KGHDR and SFDVKD. The CDR3 runs to 13 residues. Germline trimming cut 7 bases from V and 4 bases from J; bases unmatched to any gene: 4. Written as DNA, the CDR3 is TGTGCCACCAGCAGGACAGGGCGCACTGAAGCTTTCTTT. Translation: CATSRTGRTEAFF.

V usage is TRBV7-9 and J usage is TRBJ2-7; TRBD1 might be the D (5 bases). The CDR3 runs to 18 residues. Germline V gene lookup returns CDR1 SEHNR and CDR2 FQNEAQ (reference sequence). The V and J ends lost 7 bases and 3 bases respectively, with 28 bases between them. The CDR3 DNA reads as TGTGCCAGCACCACGCAGGGATTGGATAATTCACCCCTCTACGAGCAGTACGTC. It translates to CASTTQGLDNSPLYEQYV.

The rearrangement joins TRBV7-2 to TRBJ2-1; 7 bases match TRBD2. The length of the CDR3 is 16 residues. The V and J ends lost 1 base and 10 bases, in that order; junction bases with no gene match: 13. The germline gives CDR1 SGHTA, CDR2 FQGNSA. This CDR3 is CASSLERSPGRQEQFF. The CDR3 nucleotides are TGTGCCAGCAGCTTAGAAAGAAGCCCCGGGAGGCAGGAGCAGTTCTTC.